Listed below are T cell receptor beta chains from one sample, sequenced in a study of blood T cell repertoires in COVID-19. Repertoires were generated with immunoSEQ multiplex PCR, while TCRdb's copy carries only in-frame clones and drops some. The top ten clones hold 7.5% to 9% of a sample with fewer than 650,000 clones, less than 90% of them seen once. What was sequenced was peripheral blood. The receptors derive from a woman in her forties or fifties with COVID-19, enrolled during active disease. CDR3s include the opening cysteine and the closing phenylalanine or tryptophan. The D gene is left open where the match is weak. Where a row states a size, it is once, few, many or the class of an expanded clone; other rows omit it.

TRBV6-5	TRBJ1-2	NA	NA	TGTGCCAGCAGTATACGGGAGGGGCCCTATGGCTACACCTTC	CASSIREGPYGYTF
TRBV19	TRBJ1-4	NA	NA	TGTGCCATAGCGGGACCCAATGAAAAACTGTTTTTT	CAIAGPNEKLFF
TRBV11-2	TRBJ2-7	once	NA	TGTGCCAGCAGCTTGCTGGCCGGAGGGTACGAGCAGTACTTC	CASSLLAGGYEQYF
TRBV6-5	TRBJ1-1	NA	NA	TGTGCCAGCAACCGGGAGAACATGAACACTGAAGCTTTCTTT	CASNRENMNTEAFF
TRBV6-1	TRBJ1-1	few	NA	TGTGCCAGCAGTGAGGCAGGGATGAACACTGAAGCTTTCTTT	CASSEAGMNTEAFF
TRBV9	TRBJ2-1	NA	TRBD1	TGTGCCAGCAGCCCTTACGCCTCGGCCGGGACAGGGGTTGACAATGAGCAGTTCTTC	CASSPYASAGTGVDNEQFF
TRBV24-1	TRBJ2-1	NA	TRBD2	TGTGCCACCAGTGGGAATAGCGGGGGTACAATGAGGCAGTTCTTC	CATSGNSGGTMRQFF
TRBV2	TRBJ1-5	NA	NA	TGTGCCAGCAGTGAAGTGGGGCAGGAGAGCAATCAGCCCCAGCATTTT	CASSEVGQESNQPQHF
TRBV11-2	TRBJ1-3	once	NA	TGTGCCAGCAGCCTAAGGGGACTCTCTGGAAACACCATATATTTT	CASSLRGLSGNTIYF
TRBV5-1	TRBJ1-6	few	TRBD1	TGCGCCAGCAGCTTGCTAGACAGGGGAAGGAATTCACCCCTCCACTTT	CASSLLDRGRNSPLHF
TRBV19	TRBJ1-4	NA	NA	TGTGCCAGTAGTGAGTGGAGGGGAAGAGAAAAACTGTTTTTT	CASSEWRGREKLFF
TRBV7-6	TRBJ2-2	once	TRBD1	TGTGCCAGCAGCCCAACAGGGGGCCCTAACACCGGGGAGCTGTTTTTT	CASSPTGGPNTGELFF
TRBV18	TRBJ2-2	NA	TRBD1	TGTGCCAGCTCCCCCCCGACAGGGCTGAACACCGGGGAGCTGTTTTTT	CASSPPTGLNTGELFF
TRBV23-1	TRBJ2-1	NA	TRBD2	TGCGCCAGCAGCCCGATACTAGCGGGGGGGTCCAATGAGCAGTTCTTC	CASSPILAGGSNEQFF
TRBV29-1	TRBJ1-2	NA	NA	TGCAGCGTTGAAATCCAGACAAGTAGCTACACCTTC	CSVEIQTSSYTF
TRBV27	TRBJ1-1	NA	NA	TGTGCCAGCAGGAAAGGGGAGAACACTGAAGCTTTCTTT	CASRKGENTEAFF
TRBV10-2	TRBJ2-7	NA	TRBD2	TGCGCCAGCAGTGTACTAGCGGATACATACGAGCAGTACTTC	CASSVLADTYEQYF
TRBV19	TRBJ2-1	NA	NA	TGTGCCAGTAGCGACAGTGGGCAGAGCTACAATGAGCAGTTCTTC	CASSDSGQSYNEQFF
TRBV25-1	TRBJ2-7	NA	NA	TGTGCCAGCAGTTCCCCTCCGGGGGAGCAGTACTTC	CASSSPPGEQYF
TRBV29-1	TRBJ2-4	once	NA	TGCAGCGTTCGAGGACTCCTAGCCAAAAACATTCAGTACTTC	CSVRGLLAKNIQYF
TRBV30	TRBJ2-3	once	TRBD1	TGTGCCTGGAGTAGGGGACAGGCGGGCACAGATACGCAGTATTTT	CAWSRGQAGTDTQYF
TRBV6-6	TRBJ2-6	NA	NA	TGTGCCAGCAGTCGGAGGTCTGGGGCCAACGTCCTGACTTTC	CASSRRSGANVLTF
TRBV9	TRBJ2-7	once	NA	TGTGCCAGCAGCGTAGAACAGGGTTACGAGCAGTACTTC	CASSVEQGYEQYF
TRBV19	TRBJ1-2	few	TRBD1	TGTGCCAGTAGTATCAGGGGGGCTACTTCCTATGGCTACACCTTC	CASSIRGATSYGYTF
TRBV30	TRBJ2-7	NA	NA	TGTGCCTGGAGTGTACTCAAACAGAACGAGCAGTACTTC	CAWSVLKQNEQYF
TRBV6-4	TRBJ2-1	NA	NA	TGTGCCAGCAGTACCTTACTAGACAATGAGCAGTTCTTC	CASSTLLDNEQFF
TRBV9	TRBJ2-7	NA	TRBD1	TGTGCCAGCAGCGCGGGACAGGGAGTGTATGACGAGCAGTACTTC	CASSAGQGVYDEQYF
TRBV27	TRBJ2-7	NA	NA	TGTGCCAGCAAAAAAACAGGGTTTGAGCAGTACTTC	CASKKTGFEQYF
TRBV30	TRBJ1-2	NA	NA	TGTGCCTGGAGTGTCGGGGACTATGGCTACACCTTC	CAWSVGDYGYTF
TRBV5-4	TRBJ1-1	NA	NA	TGTGCCAGCAGCTTGGGTCGGGGGGTGAACACTGAAGCTTTCTTT	CASSLGRGVNTEAFF
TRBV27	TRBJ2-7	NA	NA	TGTGCCAGCAGACGGCAGGGTATCTCCTACGAGCAGTACTTC	CASRRQGISYEQYF
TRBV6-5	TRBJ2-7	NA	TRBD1	TGTGCCAGCAGTTACGGTGGGACAGGGACCTACGAGCAGTACTTC	CASSYGGTGTYEQYF
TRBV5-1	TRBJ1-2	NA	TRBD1	TGCGCCAGCAGCTTGGGGGACAGGGTCTCTGGCTACACCTTC	CASSLGDRVSGYTF
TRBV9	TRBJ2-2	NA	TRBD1	TGTGCCAGCAGCCCCCGACCAGGGGGCCACTACACCGGGGAGCTGTTTTTT	CASSPRPGGHYTGELFF
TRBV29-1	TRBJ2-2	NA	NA	TGCAGCGTTGGGGGTGGGCAGGGATACACCGGGGAGCTGTTTTTT	CSVGGGQGYTGELFF
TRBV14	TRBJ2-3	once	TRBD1	TGTGCCAGCAGCCTGGGACAGAACACGCAGTATTTT	CASSLGQNTQYF
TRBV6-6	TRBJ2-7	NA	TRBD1	TGTGCCAGCAGTTACCCACAGGGGAACCTCTACGAGCAGTACTTC	CASSYPQGNLYEQYF
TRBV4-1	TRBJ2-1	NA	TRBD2	TGCGCCAGCAGCCCTTTGGGAGGGGCCCATTACAATGAGCAGTTCTTC	CASSPLGGAHYNEQFF
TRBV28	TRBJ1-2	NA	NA	TGTGCCAGCAGTTCCACAAAAACGACAGCTAACTATGGCTACACCTTC	CASSSTKTTANYGYTF
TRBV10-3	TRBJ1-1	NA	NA	TGTGCCATCAACGTCCAGGACAGTCTTCCCCAGCGAGAAGCTTTCTTT	CAINVQDSLPQREAFF
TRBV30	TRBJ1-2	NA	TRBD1	TGTGCCTGGATTGGGACAGGGGGTAACTATGGCTACACCTTC	CAWIGTGGNYGYTF
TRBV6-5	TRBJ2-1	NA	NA	TGTGCCAGCAGTCTTAACGGGAATGAGCAGTTCTTC	CASSLNGNEQFF
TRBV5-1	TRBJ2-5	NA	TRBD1	TGCGCCAGCAGCCTGGTGGACAGGGAGTGGGAGACCCAGTACTTC	CASSLVDREWETQYF
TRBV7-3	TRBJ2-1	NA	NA	TGTGCCAGCAGCTTAAATTATCTACTGATCGATGAGCAGTTCTTC	CASSLNYLLIDEQFF
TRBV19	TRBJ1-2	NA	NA	TGTGCCAGTAGTATAGAGCCGGGTCTATTGGATGGCTACACCTTC	CASSIEPGLLDGYTF
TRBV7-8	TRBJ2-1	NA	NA	TGTGCCAGCACCTTTAGCGGCCCCCAGGCTGAGCAGTTCTTC	CASTFSGPQAEQFF
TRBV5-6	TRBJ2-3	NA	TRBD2	TGTGCCAGCAGCTTACCTAGCGGGGGGGTAATTAGCACAGATACGCAGTATTTT	CASSLPSGGVISTDTQYF
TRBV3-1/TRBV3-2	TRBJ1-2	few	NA	TGTGCCAGCAGCCAAGACCTCTATGGCTACACCTTC	CASSQDLYGYTF
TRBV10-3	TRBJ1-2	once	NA	TGTGCCATCAGTTCGACAGCTGGCTACACCTTC	CAISSTAGYTF
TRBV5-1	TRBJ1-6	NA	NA	TGCGCCAGCAGCCCCGCGGGGGGGGCGGATAATTCACCCCTCCACTTT	CASSPAGGADNSPLHF
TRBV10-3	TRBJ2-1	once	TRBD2	TGTGCCATCAAGGGAAGCGGGGGGGCTAAGGGGCTGGTGAATGAGCAGTTCTTC	CAIKGSGGAKGLVNEQFF
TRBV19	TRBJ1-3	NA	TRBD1	TGTGCCAGTGCCAGGACAGGGGCCTCTGGAAACACCATATATTTT	CASARTGASGNTIYF
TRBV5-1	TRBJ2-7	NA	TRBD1	TGCGCCAGCAGCTTTACAGGGGGCGCAAACTACGAGCAGTACTTC	CASSFTGGANYEQYF
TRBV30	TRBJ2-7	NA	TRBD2	TGTGCCTGGAGAGGCCGAGGCGGGGGGGCAAGTTTTTACGAGCAGTACTTC	CAWRGRGGGASFYEQYF